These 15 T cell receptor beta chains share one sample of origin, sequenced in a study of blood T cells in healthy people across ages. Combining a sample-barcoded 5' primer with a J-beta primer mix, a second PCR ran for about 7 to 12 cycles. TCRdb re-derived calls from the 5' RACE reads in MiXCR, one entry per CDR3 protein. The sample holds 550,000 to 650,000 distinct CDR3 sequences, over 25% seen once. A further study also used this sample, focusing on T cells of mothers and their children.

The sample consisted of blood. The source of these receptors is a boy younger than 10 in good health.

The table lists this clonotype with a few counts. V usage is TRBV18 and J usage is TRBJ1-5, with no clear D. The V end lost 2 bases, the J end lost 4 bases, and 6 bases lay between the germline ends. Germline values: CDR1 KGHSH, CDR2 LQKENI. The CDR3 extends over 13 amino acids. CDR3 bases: TGTGCCAGCTCACCATGGGAGAATCAGCCCCAGCATTTT. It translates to CASSPWENQPQHF.

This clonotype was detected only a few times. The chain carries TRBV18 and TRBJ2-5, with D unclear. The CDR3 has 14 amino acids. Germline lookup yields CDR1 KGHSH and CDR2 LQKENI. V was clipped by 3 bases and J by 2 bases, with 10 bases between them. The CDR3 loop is CASSPGGPQETQYF. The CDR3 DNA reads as TGTGCCAGCTCACCGGGTGGTCCGCAAGAGACCCAGTACTTC.

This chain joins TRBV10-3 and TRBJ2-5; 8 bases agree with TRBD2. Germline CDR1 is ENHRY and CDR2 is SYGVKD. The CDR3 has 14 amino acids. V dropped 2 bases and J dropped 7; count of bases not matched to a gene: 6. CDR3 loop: CAISEAGLEGTQYF. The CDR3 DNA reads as TGTGCCATCAGTGAGGCGGGACTAGAGGGGACCCAGTACTTC.

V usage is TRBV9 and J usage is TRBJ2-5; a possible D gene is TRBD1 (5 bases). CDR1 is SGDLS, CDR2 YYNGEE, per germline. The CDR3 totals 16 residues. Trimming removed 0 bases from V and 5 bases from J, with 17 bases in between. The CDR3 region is CASSVGSRAAGETQYF. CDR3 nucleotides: TGTGCCAGCAGCGTAGGTTCCCGGGCTGCAGGGGAGACCCAGTACTTC. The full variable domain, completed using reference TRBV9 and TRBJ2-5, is DSGVTQTPKHLITATGQRVTLRCSPRSGDLSVYWYQQSLDQGLQFLIQYYNGEERAKGNILERFSAQQFPDLHSELNLSSLELGDSALYFCASSVGSRAAGETQYFGPGTRLLVL.

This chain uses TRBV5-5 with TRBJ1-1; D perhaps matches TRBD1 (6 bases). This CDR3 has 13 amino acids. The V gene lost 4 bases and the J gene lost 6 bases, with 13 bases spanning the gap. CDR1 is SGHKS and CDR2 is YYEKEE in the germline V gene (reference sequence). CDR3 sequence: CASSPWGGAEAFF. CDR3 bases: TGTGCCAGCAGCCCCTGGGGGGGCGCTGAAGCTTTCTTT.

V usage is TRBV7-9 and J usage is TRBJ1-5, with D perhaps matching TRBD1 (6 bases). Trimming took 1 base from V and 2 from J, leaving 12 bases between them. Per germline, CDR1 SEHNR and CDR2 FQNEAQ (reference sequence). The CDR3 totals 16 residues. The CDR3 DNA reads TGTGCCAGCAGCTTAGAGGGGGGAAGGGGCAATCAGCCCCAGCATTTT. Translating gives CASSLEGGRGNQPQHF.

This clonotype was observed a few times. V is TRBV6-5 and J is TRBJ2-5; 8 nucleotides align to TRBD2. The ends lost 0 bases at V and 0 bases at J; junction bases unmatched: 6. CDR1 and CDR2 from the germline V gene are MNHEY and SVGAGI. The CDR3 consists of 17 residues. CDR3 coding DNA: TGTGCCAGCAGTTACTCGCGCGGCGGGGGGAACCAAGAGACCCAGTACTTC. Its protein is CASSYSRGGGNQETQYF.

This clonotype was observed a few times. CDR3 in amino acids: CASSSRAEPIMGYSNQPQHF. CDR3 sequence (DNA): TGCGCCAGCAGCTCGAGGGCAGAACCTATTATGGGATATAGCAATCAGCCCCAGCATTTT. This chain joins TRBV10-1 and TRBJ1-5; unclear D gene. Germline CDR1 reads WNHNN; CDR2 reads SYGVQD (reference sequence). This CDR3 region has 20 residues. The V and J ends lost 6 bases and 0 bases respectively, with 27 bases between them.

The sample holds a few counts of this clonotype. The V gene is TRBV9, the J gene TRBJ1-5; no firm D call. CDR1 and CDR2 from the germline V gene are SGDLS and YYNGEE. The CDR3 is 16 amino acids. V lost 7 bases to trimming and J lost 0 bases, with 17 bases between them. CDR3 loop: CASGNGGPYSNQPQHF. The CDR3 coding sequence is TGTGCCAGCGGGAACGGAGGGCCCTATAGCAATCAGCCCCAGCATTTT.

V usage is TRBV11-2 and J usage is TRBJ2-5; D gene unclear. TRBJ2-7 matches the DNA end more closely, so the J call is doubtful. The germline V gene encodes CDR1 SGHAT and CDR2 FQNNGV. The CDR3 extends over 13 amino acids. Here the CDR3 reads CASSSGYRDEQYF. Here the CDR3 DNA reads TGTGCCAGCAGCTCGGGCTATCGGGACGAGCAGTACTTC.

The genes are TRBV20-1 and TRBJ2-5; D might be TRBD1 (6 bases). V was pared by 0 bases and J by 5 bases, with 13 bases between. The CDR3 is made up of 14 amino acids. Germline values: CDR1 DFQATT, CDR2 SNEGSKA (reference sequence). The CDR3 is CSARDGGRGETQYF. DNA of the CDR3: TGCAGTGCTAGAGATGGGGGCAGAGGGGAGACCCAGTACTTC.

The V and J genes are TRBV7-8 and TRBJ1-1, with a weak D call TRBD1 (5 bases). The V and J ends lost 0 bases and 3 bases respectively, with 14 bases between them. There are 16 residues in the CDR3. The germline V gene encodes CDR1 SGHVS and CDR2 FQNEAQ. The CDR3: CASSLASGMGDTEAFF. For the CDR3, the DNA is TGTGCCAGCAGCTTAGCGTCGGGGATGGGGGACACTGAAGCTTTCTTT.

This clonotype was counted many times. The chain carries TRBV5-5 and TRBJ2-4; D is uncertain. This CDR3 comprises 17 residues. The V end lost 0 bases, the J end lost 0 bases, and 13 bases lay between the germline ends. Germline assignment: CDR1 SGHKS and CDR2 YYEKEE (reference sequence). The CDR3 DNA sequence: TGTGCCAGCAGCTTGGTGGCGACCCTTGGAGCCAAAAACATTCAGTACTTC. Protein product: CASSLVATLGAKNIQYF. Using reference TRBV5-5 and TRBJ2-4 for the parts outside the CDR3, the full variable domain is DAGVTQSPTHLIKTRGQQVTLRCSPISGHKSVSWYQQVLGQGPQFIFQYYEKEERGRGNFPDRFSARQFPNYSSELNVNALLLGDSALYLCASSLVATLGAKNIQYFGAGTRLSVL.

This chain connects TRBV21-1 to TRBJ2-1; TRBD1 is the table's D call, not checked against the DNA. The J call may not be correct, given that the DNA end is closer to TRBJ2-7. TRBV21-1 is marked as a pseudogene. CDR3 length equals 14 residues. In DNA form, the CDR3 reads TGTGCCAGCAGCAACGGGACAGGGGGCTACGAGCAGTACTTC. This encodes CASSNGTGGYEQYF.

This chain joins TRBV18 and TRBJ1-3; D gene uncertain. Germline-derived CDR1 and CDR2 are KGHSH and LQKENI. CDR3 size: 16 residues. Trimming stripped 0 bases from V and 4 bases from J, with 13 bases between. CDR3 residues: CASSPPGGPRGNTIYF. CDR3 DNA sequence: TGTGCCAGCTCACCACCGGGAGGCCCGAGGGGAAACACCATATATTTT.